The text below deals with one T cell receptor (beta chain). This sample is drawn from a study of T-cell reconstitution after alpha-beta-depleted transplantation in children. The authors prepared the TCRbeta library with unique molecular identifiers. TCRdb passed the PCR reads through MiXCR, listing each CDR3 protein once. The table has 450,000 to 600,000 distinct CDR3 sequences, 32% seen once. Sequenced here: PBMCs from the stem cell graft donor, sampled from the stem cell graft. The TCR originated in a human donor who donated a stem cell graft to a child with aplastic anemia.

The CDR3 sequence: CSARDPWTGNLNGAFF. The CDR3 DNA sequence: TGCAGTGCTAGAGATCCCTGGACGGGAAACCTGAATGGAGCTTTCTTT. The chain recombines TRBV20-1 with TRBJ1-1, with D unclear. V was pared by 0 bases and J by 10 bases, with 24 bases between. CDR1 is DFQATT, CDR2 SNEGSKA, per germline (reference sequence). The CDR3 has 16 residues.